A single sample gave rise to the 24 T cell receptor beta chains below, sequenced in a study of T-cell memory formation after mild COVID-19. One entry per CDR3 protein results from TCRdb running MiXCR on the 5' RACE reads. The data show about 430,000 distinct CDR3 sequences, more than 20% seen once. Sequenced sample: PBMCs or a T cell subset sorted from them (not recorded which). The source of these receptors is an adult woman who had mild COVID-19 (a few samples of this study predate the infection). Cell type and time point are not known.

This clonotype was observed a handful of times. The V call is TRBV12-3 or TRBV12-4, the J call TRBJ2-7; D might be TRBD2 (5 bases). This CDR3 has 12 amino acids. V was pared by 8 bases and J by 4 bases, with 12 bases between. CDR3 region: CASRSSGYEQYF. The CDR3, as DNA: TGTGCCAGCCGATCCTCGGGGTACGAGCAGTACTTC.

The V and J genes are TRBV5-1 and TRBJ2-5; no firm D call. The V and J ends lost 3 bases and 4 bases respectively, with 10 bases between them. The V gene's germline CDR1 is SGHRS and CDR2 YFSETQ. This CDR3 is built from 13 residues. CDR3 nucleotides: TGCGCCAGCAGCTCCTACCCCAGAGAGACCCAGTACTTC. Protein sequence: CASSSYPRETQYF.

This clonotype came up a few times. J is TRBJ1-1 and V is TRBV6-2 or TRBV6-3, with 8 bases fitting TRBD1. Unmatched junction bases numbered 3, after V lost 0 bases and J lost 3 bases. The CDR3 contains 15 residues. The germline V gene has CDR1 MNHEY and CDR2 SVGEGT. CDR3 sequence (DNA): TGTGCCAGCAGTTACTCCGGACAGGGCGACACTGAAGCTTTCTTT. Translation gives CASSYSGQGDTEAFF.

This chain joins TRBV5-1 and TRBJ2-3; 8 positions match TRBD2. The germline gives CDR1 SGHRS, CDR2 YFSETQ. V lost 1 base to trimming and J lost 6 bases; unmatched junction nucleotides: 13. There are 17 residues in the CDR3. The CDR3 DNA is TGCGCCAGCAGCTTGTGGCTAGCGGGTGAGGGGGAGGATACGCAGTATTTT. It translates to CASSLWLAGEGEDTQYF.

V usage is TRBV6-1 and J usage is TRBJ1-5, with a tentative D call TRBD1 (6 bases). Germline-derived CDR1 and CDR2 are MNHNS and SASEGT. V was shortened by 6 bases and J by 4 bases, with 16 bases between the two germline ends. The CDR3 sequence is 15 residues long. DNA of the CDR3: TGTGCCAGCAGGCCCCGGGGGCAGCCGAATCAGCCCCAGCATTTT. This gives the protein CASRPRGQPNQPQHF.

In this sample, this clonotype turned up many times. This chain uses TRBV6-1 with TRBJ2-7; no clear D gene. Germline-derived CDR1 and CDR2 are MNHNS and SASEGT. Trimming took off 2 bases at V and 3 bases at J, with 11 bases between the two ends. The CDR3 is made up of 14 amino acids. In nucleotides, the CDR3 is TGTGCCAGCAGTGAATCCCACGGCCGCTACGAGCAGTACTTC. Translation gives CASSESHGRYEQYF.

In this sample, this clonotype is medium-sized. This CDR3 is CASLWTGAYEQYF. DNA of the CDR3: TGTGCCAGCCTTTGGACAGGGGCCTACGAGCAGTACTTC. This chain joins TRBV12-3 or TRBV12-4 and TRBJ2-7; 9 positions match TRBD1. V shed 8 bases and J 2 bases; nucleotides not matched to a gene: 4. The CDR3 runs to 13 residues.

Only a few counts were recorded for this clonotype. The chain has TRBV18 and TRBJ2-1, with 7 bases fitting TRBD1. V was pared by 4 bases and J by 11 bases, with 2 bases of the junction left unmatched. This CDR3 spans 11 amino acids. From germline, CDR1 is KGHSH and CDR2 LQKENI. CDR3 nucleotide sequence: TGTGCCAGCTCACAACAGGGGCAGCAGTTCTTC. Amino acids: CASSQQGQQFF.

The table lists this clonotype with a few counts. J is TRBJ2-3 and V is TRBV5-1; weak D call: TRBD1 (5 bases). CDR1 is SGHRS, CDR2 YFSETQ, per germline. The CDR3 totals 14 residues. Trimming pared 4 bases from V and 4 bases from J, leaving 13 bases between. CDR3 nucleotides: TGCGCCAGCAGCCCCGCCAGGGCTGCAGATACGCAGTATTTT. Encoded protein: CASSPARAADTQYF. Full variable domain (rest looked up from reference TRBV5-1 and TRBJ2-3): KAGVTQTPRYLIKTRGQQVTLSCSPISGHRSVSWYQQTPGQGLQFLFEYFSETQRNKGNFPGRFSGRQFSNSRSEMNVSTLELGDSALYLCASSPARAADTQYFGPGTRLTVL.

This clonotype was detected only a few times. This chain links TRBV15 with TRBJ1-5, with a possible D match to TRBD1 (5 bases). CDR1 and CDR2 from the germline V gene are LNHNV and YYDKDF (reference sequence). V lost 4 bases and J lost 2, with 9 bases in between. The CDR3 loop spans 14 amino acids. The CDR3 reads CATSIRVGNQPQHF. The DNA of the CDR3 is TGTGCCACCAGCATCAGGGTGGGCAATCAGCCCCAGCATTTT.

This clonotype has just a few counts. The rearrangement uses TRBV18 and TRBJ2-1; D unclear. The V gene's germline CDR1 is KGHSH and CDR2 LQKENI. V gave up 6 bases and J gave up 7 bases, with 19 bases separating them. The CDR3 runs 15 residues. CDR3 residues: CASSPMRSSANEQFF. The CDR3 DNA is TGTGCCAGCTCCCCAATGAGGAGTTCGGCAAATGAGCAGTTCTTC.

This clonotype was seen more than once but under ten times. The V and J genes are TRBV20-1 and TRBJ2-5; D ambiguous. Germline CDR1 is DFQATT and CDR2 is SNEGSKA (reference sequence). The CDR3 sequence is 13 residues long. V gave up 1 base and J gave up 1 base, with 7 bases separating them. The CDR3 DNA follows: TGCAGTGCTAGAGTACAGCCCCAAGAGACCCAGTACTTC. As protein: CSARVQPQETQYF.

This rearrangement joins TRBV29-1 to TRBJ2-3; D may be TRBD1 (6 bases). CDR3 length: 13 amino acids. CDR1 and CDR2 from the germline V gene are SQVTM and ANQGSEA. V lost 7 bases and J 3 bases, leaving 14 bases between the germline ends. The CDR3 protein is CSDSGAGTDTQYF. The CDR3 nucleotides are TGCAGCGATTCAGGGGCTGGGACAGATACGCAGTATTTT.

This clonotype was counted a few times. V and J are TRBV7-3 and TRBJ2-3; D could derive from TRBD1 or TRBD2 (5 bases each). The V gene's germline CDR1 is SGHTA and CDR2 FQGTGA. Deletions cut 5 bases from V and 5 bases from J, with 14 bases between. CDR3 size: 14 residues. The CDR3 sequence: CASSRGAAIDTQYF. As DNA, the CDR3 is TGTGCCAGCAGCCGAGGGGCTGCGATAGATACGCAGTATTTT.

This clonotype has just a few counts. The chain couples TRBV11-3 to TRBJ2-3; D is uncertain. V was cut by 5 bases and J by 2 bases, with 17 bases left in between. The CDR3 runs 16 residues. Germline CDR1 is SGHNT and CDR2 is YENEEA. The DNA of the CDR3 is TGTGCCAGCAGCCCGAATCGGGTGGTTGTCACAGATACGCAGTATTTT. As protein: CASSPNRVVVTDTQYF.

This clonotype has only a few counts. This rearrangement joins TRBV29-1 to TRBJ2-1, with 7 bases aligning to TRBD2. The CDR3 sequence is 16 residues long. CDR1 is SQVTM and CDR2 is ANQGSEA in the germline V gene. V shed 5 bases, J shed 0 bases, and the junction held 10 bases outside the gene matches. The CDR3 nucleotides are TGCAGCGTTCTAGTACTAGCGCAGAGCTCCTACAATGAGCAGTTCTTC. It codes for CSVLVLAQSSYNEQFF.

The sample holds a few counts of this clonotype. This chain connects TRBV14 to TRBJ2-6; D possibly uses TRBD1 or TRBD2 (5 bases each). The ends were cut back, 0 bases at V and 0 bases at J, with 21 bases in the middle. CDR3 size: 21 residues. Germline V gives CDR1 SGHDN, CDR2 FVKESK. The CDR3 sequence: CASSQDILRGPRGSGANVLTF. CDR3 nucleotide sequence: TGTGCCAGCAGCCAAGATATTCTCCGGGGCCCCCGGGGCTCTGGGGCCAACGTCCTGACTTTC.

This rearrangement joins TRBV7-2 to TRBJ2-5; 9 bases are a match to TRBD2. CDR3 length equals 14 residues. The J segment lost 4 bases and the V segment lost 5 bases, leaving 5 bases of the junction unmatched. The germline gives CDR1 SGHTA, CDR2 FQGNSA. Here the CDR3 DNA reads TGTGCCAGCAGCCCTAGTAGCGGGAGAGAGACCCAGTACTTC. It encodes CASSPSSGRETQYF.

CDR3 sequence (DNA): TGTGCCAGCAGCATCAGGCCCCCTCTGGAGGGCACCATATATTTT. Its protein is CASSIRPPLEGTIYF. This chain connects TRBV7-2 to TRBJ1-3, with D uncertain. Germline-derived CDR1 and CDR2 are SGHTA and FQGNSA. The germline V and J ends were trimmed by 5 bases and 9 bases, with 20 bases remaining between them. This CDR3 comprises 15 residues.

This clonotype appeared a few times. The J gene is TRBJ1-1, the V gene TRBV19; 8 positions agree with TRBD1. The CDR3 runs 16 residues. Trimming cost V 7 bases and J 0 bases; bases outside gene matches: 10. Germline V gives CDR1 LNHDA, CDR2 SQIVND (reference sequence). CDR3 coding DNA: TGTGCCAGTATGAAGACAGGGGACTTCATGAACACTGAAGCTTTCTTT. As protein: CASMKTGDFMNTEAFF.

The chain is built from TRBV20-1 and TRBJ1-1; TRBD1 aligns across 7 bases. The V and J ends lost 5 bases and 4 bases, in that order; junction bases with no gene match: 13. The CDR3 has 15 residues. Germline lookup yields CDR1 DFQATT and CDR2 SNEGSKA (reference sequence). The CDR3 spells CSALPRDSQATEAFF. The CDR3 DNA is TGCAGTGCTCTACCCCGGGACAGCCAGGCCACTGAAGCTTTCTTT.

The rearrangement uses TRBV7-6 and TRBJ2-7; 9 nucleotides align to TRBD2. The ends lost 5 bases at V and 3 bases at J; junction bases unmatched: 8. The V gene's germline CDR1 is SGHVS and CDR2 FNYEAQ. The CDR3 extends over 15 amino acids. CDR3 nucleotides: TGTGCCAGCAGCCCCGGTGCGGGGGGGGTCTACGAGCAGTACTTC. Amino acids: CASSPGAGGVYEQYF.

The chain uses TRBV12-3 or TRBV12-4 and TRBJ2-3; perhaps TRBD1 as D (6 bases). CDR3 length: 15 residues. The V end was cut by 5 bases, the J end by 0 bases, with 12 bases between. CDR3 DNA: TGTGCCAGCAGTATGCCGACAGGTAGCACAGATACGCAGTATTTT. Its translation: CASSMPTGSTDTQYF.

This chain connects TRBV20-1 to TRBJ1-3; D ambiguous. CDR1 is DFQATT and CDR2 is SNEGSKA in the germline V gene (reference sequence). V was shortened by 7 bases and J by 7 bases, with 20 bases between the two germline ends. This CDR3 is 14 amino acids long. The CDR3 region is CSVVGQAPPNTIYF. CDR3 DNA: TGCAGTGTAGTTGGGCAGGCGCCCCCCAACACCATATATTTT.